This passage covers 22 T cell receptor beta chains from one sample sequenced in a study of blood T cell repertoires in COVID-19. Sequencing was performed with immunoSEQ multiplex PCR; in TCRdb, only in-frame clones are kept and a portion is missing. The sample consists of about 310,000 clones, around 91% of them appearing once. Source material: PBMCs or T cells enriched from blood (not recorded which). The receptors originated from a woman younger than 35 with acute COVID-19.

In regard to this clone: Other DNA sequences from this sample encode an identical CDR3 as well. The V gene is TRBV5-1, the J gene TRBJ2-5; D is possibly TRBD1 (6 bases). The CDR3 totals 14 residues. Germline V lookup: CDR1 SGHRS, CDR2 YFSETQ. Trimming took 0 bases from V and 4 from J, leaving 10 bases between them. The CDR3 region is CASSLVTGRETQYF. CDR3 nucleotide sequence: TGCGCCAGCAGCTTGGTTACAGGGAGAGAGACCCAGTACTTC.

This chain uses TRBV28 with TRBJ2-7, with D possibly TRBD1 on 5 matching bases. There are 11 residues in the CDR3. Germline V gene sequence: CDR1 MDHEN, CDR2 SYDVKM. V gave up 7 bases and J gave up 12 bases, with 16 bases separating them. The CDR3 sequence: CASTSGPTRYF. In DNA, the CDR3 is TGTGCCAGCACCTCAGGGCCGACGAGGTACTTC.

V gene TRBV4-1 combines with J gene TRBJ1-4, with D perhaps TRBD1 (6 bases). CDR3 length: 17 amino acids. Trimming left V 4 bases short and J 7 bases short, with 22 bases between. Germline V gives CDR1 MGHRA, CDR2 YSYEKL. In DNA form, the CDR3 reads TGCGCCAGCAGCCCGACAGGAACTCCCTGGGGGGGTGAAAAACTGTTTTTT. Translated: CASSPTGTPWGGEKLFF.

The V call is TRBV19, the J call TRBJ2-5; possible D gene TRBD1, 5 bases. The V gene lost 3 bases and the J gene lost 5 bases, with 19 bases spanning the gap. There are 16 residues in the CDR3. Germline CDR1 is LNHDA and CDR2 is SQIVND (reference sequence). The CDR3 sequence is CASSITTGRERETQYF. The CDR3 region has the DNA TGTGCCAGTAGTATTACAACGGGCAGGGAAAGGGAGACCCAGTACTTC.

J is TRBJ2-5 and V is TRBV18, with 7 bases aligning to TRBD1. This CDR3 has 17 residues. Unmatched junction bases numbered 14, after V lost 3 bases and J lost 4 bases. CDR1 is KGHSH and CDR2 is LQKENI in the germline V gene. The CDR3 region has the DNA TGTGCCAGCTCACCTCCCACGGTACAGGGGCACGGAGAGACCCAGTACTTC. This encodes CASSPPTVQGHGETQYF.

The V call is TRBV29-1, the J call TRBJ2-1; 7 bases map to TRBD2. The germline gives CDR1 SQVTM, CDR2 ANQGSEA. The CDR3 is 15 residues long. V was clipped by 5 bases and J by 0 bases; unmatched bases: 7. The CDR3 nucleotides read TGCAGCGTTAAAAAGGGCGGGAGCTCCTACAATGAGCAGTTCTTC. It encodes CSVKKGGSSYNEQFF.

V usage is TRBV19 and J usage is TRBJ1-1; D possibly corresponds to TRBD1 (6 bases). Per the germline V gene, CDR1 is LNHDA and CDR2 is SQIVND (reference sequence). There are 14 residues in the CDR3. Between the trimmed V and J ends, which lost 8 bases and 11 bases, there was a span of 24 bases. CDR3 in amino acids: CASYRTAGAYKAFF. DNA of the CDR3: TGTGCCAGTTATCGGACGGCAGGGGCGTACAAGGCTTTCTTT. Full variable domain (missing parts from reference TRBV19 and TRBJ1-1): DGGITQSPKYLFRKEGQNVTLSCEQNLNHDAMYWYRQDPGQGLRLIYYSQIVNDFQKGDIAEGYSVSREKKESFPLTVTSAQKNPTAFYLCASYRTAGAYKAFFGQGTRLTVV.

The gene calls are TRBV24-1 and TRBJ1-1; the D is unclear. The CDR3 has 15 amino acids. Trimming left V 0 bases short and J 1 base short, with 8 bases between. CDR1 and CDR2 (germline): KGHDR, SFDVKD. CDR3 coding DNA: TGTGCCACCAGTGATTTGACGGGGTGGAACACTGAAGCTTTCTTT. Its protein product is CATSDLTGWNTEAFF.

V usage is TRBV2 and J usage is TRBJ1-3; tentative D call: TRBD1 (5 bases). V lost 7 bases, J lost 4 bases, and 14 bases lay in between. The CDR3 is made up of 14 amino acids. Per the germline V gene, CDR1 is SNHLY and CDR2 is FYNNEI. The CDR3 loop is CASTEQERGNTIYF. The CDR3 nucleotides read TGTGCCAGCACAGAACAGGAAAGAGGAAACACCATATATTTT.

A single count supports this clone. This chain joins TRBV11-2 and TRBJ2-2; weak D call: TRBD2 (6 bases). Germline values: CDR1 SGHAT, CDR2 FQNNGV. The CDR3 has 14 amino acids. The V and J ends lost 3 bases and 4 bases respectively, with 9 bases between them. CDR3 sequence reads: CASSLGGSTGELFF. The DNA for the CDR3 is TGTGCCAGCAGCTTGGGGGGTTCCACCGGGGAGCTGTTTTTT.

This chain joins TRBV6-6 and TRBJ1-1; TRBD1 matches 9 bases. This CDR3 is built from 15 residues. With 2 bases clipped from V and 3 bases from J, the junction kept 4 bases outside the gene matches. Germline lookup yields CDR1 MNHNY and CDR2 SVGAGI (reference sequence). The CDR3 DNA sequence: TGTGCCAGCAGTTACCAGACAGGGGGGGACACTGAAGCTTTCTTT. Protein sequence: CASSYQTGGDTEAFF.

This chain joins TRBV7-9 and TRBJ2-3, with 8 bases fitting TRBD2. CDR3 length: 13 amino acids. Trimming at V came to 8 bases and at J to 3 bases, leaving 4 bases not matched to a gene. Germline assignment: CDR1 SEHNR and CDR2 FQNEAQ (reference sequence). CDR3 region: CASESGRTDTQYF. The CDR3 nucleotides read TGTGCCAGCGAAAGCGGGAGAACAGATACGCAGTATTTT. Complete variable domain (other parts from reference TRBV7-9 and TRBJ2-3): DTGVSQNPRHKITKRGQNVTFRCDPISEHNRLYWYRQTLGQGPEFLTYFQNEAQLEKSRLLSDRFSAERPKGSFSTLEIQRTEQGDSAMYLCASESGRTDTQYFGPGTRLTVL.

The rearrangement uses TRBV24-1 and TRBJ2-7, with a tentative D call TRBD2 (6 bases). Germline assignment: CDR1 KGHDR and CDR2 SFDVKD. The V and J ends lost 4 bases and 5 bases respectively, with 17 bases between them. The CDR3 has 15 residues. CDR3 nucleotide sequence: TGTGCCACCAGTGACCCGCATGGGGGAGGCGACGAGCAGTACTTC. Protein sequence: CATSDPHGGGDEQYF.

The DNA of the CDR3 is TGTGCCAGCTCGCTGACAGTCTCCTACGAGCAGTACTTC. As protein: CASSLTVSYEQYF. V is TRBV18 and J is TRBJ2-7; possible D gene TRBD1, 5 bases. Trimming cost V 6 bases and J 0 bases, with 9 bases left between them. This CDR3 is built from 13 residues. Germline CDR1 is KGHSH and CDR2 is LQKENI.

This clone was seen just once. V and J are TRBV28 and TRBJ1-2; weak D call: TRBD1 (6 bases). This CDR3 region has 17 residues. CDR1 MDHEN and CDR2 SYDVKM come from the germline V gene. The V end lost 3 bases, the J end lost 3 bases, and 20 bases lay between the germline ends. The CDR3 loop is CASSLGFTQGVDYGYTF. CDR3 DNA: TGTGCCAGCAGTTTGGGATTTACACAGGGAGTCGACTATGGCTACACCTTC.

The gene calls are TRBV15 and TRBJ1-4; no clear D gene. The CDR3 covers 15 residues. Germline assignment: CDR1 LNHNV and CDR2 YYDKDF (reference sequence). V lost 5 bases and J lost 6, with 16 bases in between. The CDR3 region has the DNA TGTGCCACCAGCGGAGCGAGAGGGCTCGATGAAAAACTGTTTTTT. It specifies CATSGARGLDEKLFF.

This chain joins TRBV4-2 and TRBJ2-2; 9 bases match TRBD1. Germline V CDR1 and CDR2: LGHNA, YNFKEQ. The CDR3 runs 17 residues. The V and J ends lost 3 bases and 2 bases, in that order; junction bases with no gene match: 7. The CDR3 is CASSQEQQGANTGELFF. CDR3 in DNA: TGTGCCAGCAGCCAGGAACAACAGGGGGCAAACACCGGGGAGCTGTTTTTT.

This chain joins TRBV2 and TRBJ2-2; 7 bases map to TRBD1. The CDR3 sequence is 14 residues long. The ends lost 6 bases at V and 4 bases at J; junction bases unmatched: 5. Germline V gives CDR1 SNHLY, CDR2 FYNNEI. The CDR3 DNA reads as TGTGCCAGCAGAACGACAGGGATCACCGGGGAGCTGTTTTTT. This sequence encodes CASRTTGITGELFF.

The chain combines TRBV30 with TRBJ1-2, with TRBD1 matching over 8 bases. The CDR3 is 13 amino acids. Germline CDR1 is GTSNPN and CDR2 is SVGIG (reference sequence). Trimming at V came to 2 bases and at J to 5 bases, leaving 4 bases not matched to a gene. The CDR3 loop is CAWSPQGAYGYTF. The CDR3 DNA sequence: TGTGCCTGGAGTCCCCAGGGGGCATATGGCTACACCTTC.

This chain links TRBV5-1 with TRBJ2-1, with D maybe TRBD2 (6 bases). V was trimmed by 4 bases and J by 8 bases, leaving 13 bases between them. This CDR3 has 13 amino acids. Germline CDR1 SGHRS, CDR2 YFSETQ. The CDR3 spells CASSVRDSDEQFF. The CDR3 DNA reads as TGCGCCAGCAGCGTCCGGGACTCGGATGAGCAGTTCTTC.

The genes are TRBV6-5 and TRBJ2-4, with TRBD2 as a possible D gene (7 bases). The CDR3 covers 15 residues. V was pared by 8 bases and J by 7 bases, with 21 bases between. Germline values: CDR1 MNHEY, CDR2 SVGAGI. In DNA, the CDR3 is TGTGCCAGCTGGGGGGACGCGGGGGCGGATAACATTCAGTACTTC. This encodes CASWGDAGADNIQYF.

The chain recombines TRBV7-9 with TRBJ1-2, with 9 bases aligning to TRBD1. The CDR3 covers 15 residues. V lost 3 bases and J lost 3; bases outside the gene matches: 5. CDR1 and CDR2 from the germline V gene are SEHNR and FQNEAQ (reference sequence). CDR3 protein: CASSLGTGSYYGYTF. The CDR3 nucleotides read TGTGCCAGCAGCTTGGGGACAGGGAGTTACTATGGCTACACCTTC.